This T cell receptor (beta chain) was retrieved from a study of technical replicates of blood from several donors. This CDR3 is 16 amino acids long. Germline values: CDR1 SEHNR, CDR2 FQNEAQ (reference sequence). V was clipped by 3 bases and J by 0 bases, with 12 bases between them. This table comes from immunoSEQ multiplex PCR, and its TCRdb copy is limited to in-frame clones, with some not included. Of 70,000 or so clones listed, over 70% are singletons. The source is a human donor in good health. Some clones in this sample may be carry-over from other donors' samples. This rearrangement joins TRBV7-9 to TRBJ2-1, with D possibly matching TRBD2 (5 bases). Material: PBMCs. The CDR3 DNA is TGTGCCAGCAGCTTTGGGCGGGTCAGCTCCTACAATGAGCAGTTCTTC. Its protein is CASSFGRVSSYNEQFF. Together with reference TRBV7-9 and TRBJ2-1, the CDR3 gives the full variable domain: DTGVSQNPRHKITKRGQNVTFRCDPISEHNRLYWYRQTLGQGPEFLTYFQNEAQLEKSRLLSDRFSAERPKGSFSTLEIQRTEQGDSAMYLCASSFGRVSSYNEQFFGPGTRLTVL.